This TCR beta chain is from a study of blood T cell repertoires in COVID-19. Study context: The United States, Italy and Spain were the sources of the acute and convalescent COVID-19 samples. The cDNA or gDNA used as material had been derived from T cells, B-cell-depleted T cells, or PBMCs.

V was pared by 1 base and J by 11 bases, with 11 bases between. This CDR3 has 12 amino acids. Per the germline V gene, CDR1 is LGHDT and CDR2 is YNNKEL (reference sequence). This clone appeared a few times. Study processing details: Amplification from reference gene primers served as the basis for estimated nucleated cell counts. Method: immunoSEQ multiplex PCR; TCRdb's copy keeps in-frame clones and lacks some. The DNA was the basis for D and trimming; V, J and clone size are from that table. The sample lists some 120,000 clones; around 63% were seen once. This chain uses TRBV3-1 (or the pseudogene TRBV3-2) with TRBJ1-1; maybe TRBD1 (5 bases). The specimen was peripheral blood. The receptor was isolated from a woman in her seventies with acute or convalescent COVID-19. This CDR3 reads CASSQGGRVAFF. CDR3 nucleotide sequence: TGTGCCAGCAGCCAAGGGGGCAGGGTTGCTTTCTTT.